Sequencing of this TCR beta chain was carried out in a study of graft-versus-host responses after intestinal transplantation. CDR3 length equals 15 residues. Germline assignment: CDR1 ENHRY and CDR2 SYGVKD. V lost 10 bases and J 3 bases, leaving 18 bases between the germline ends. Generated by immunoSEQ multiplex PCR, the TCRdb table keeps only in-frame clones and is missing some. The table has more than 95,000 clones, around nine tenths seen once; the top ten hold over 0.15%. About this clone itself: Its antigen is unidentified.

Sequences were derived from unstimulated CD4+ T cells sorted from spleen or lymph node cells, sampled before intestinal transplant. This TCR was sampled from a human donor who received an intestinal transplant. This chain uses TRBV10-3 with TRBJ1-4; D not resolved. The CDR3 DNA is TGTGCCAGCAAAATGACCGGGGAGGCTAATGAAAAACTGTTTTTT. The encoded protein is CASKMTGEANEKLFF.